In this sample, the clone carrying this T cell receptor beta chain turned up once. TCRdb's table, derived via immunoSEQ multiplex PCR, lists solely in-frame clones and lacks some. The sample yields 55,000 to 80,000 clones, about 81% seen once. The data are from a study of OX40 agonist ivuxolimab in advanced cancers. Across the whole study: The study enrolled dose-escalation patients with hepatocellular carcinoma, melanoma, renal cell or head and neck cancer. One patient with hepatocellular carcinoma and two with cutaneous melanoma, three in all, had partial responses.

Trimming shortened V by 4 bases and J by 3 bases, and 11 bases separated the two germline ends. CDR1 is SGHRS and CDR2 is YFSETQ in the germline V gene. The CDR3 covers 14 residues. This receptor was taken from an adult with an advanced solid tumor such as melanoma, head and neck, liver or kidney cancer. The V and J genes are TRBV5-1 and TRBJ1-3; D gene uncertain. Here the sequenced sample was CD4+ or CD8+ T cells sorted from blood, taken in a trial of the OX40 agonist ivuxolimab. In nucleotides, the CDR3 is TGCGCCAGCAGCATGGGCCAAAGTGGAAACACCATATATTTT. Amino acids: CASSMGQSGNTIYF.